This section outlines one T cell receptor (beta chain) sequence together with its context. This clonotype was observed a handful of times. Its antigen is not yet known. Per-nucleotide qualities are absent, and no much larger clonotype sits a single base away. The listed sequencing device is Illumina HiSeq 2500. Quantitative 5'-RACE with molecular barcodes was the method used to prepare the TCR beta libraries. As for the original processing: A new computational method, built on a probabilistic model of VDJ rearrangement, was used to identify disease-linked TCR variants. TCRdb reprocessed the public reads (quality trimming at Q25 with fastp, clone calling with MiXCR) and kept in-frame beta chains. Rows merge per CDR3 protein into single entries with the most common DNA and genes. TCRdb's processing, not the study's, gives the V and J calls here. Present in this sample are about 440,000 distinct CDR3 sequences, about a sixth of which were seen just once. Approximately 1% of the sample is taken by the ten largest.

This sample is part of a study of CD8 T cells in ankylosing spondylitis (dated by TCRdb to the late 2010s). Turning to the overall study: The study profiled T cell receptor beta repertoires in healthy donors and ankylosing spondylitis patients to find disease-linked TCR variants. In total, the full study cohort was made up of 85 to 140 healthy donors and about two dozen ankylosing spondylitis patients. Samples of peripheral blood were taken, and for ankylosing spondylitis patients, synovial fluid was collected as well. The paper's findings and limits, for the study overall: According to the report, matched synovial fluid samples from ankylosing spondylitis patients were significantly enriched for the disease-linked clones. The disease-linked clones had a CD8+ phenotype and were found at relatively low frequencies in peripheral blood. Some of the motif variants had been reported before in the synovial fluid and blood of reactive arthritis patients, a finding that suggests common disease-initiation mechanisms. Blood from ankylosing spondylitis patients appeared to be characterized by a TCR beta motif composed of several highly homologous amino acid variants.

Inclusive of the bounding cysteine and phenylalanine, the CDR3 is 13 residues long. The DNA shown is the 39-base CDR3, in frame from base 1. V is shortened by 4 bases, J by 0 bases, and the region joining them spans 7 bases. CDR1 and CDR2 were assigned from the germline V gene (reference sequence) as DFQATT and SNEGSKA. The TCR sequence derives from a male donor with ankylosing spondylitis. Sequencing used blood, either unsorted or a sorted T cell fraction (not recorded which). This receptor chain uses TRBV20-1 and TRBJ1-3; TRBD1 could be the D gene, as 5 bases match. The DNA sequence reads TGCAGTGCTATAGACAGCTCTGGAAACACCATATATTTT. This sequence encodes CSAIDSSGNTIYF.